This TCR beta chain was found in a study of shared clonotypes between healthy human individuals. General study findings and limits: Researchers found naive subsets generally carried larger estimated richness than memory subsets.

The protocol was immunoSEQ multiplex PCR, while the TCRdb copy is restricted to in-frame clones and leaves out a portion. The table has more than 2 million clones, 85% to 95% seen once. As for this clone: What it binds is not known.

V lost 0 bases and J 0 bases, leaving 12 bases between the germline ends. Germline CDR1 LGHNA, CDR2 YSLEER. The CDR3 length is 17 residues. The gene calls are TRBV4-3 and TRBJ2-1; unclear D gene. Sequenced input: naive CD4+ T cells sorted from blood. Subset in this sample: CD45RA+ positively selected. The receptor's source is a young man in good health. In DNA form, the CDR3 reads TGCGCCAGCAGCCAAGAAGAGAGGCGGAGCTCCTACAATGAGCAGTTCTTC. It encodes CASSQEERRSSYNEQFF.